The 9 T cell receptor beta chains below all came from one sample that was sequenced in a study of T cell changes during pregnancy in multiple sclerosis. Generated by immunoSEQ multiplex PCR, the TCRdb table keeps only in-frame clones and is missing some. The sample consists of about 42,000 clones, about 85% of them appearing once. Sample: CD4+ T cells from peripheral blood mononuclear cells, taken before pregnancy. Receptor source: a female donor with multiple sclerosis, enrolled in a pregnancy study.

This chain links TRBV19 with TRBJ2-6; D is possibly TRBD1 (6 bases). The CDR3 spans 15 residues. V lost 5 bases to trimming and J lost 4 bases, with 12 bases between them. Germline loops: CDR1 LNHDA, CDR2 SQIVND (reference sequence). The CDR3 sequence: CASSEQGRGANVLTF. The CDR3 nucleotides are TGTGCCAGTAGTGAACAGGGACGCGGGGCCAACGTCCTGACTTTC.

This chain links TRBV19 with TRBJ1-2; no clear D gene. The CDR3 covers 14 residues. Germline V gives CDR1 LNHDA, CDR2 SQIVND (reference sequence). V lost 3 bases and J 8 bases, leaving 16 bases between the germline ends. The CDR3 bases are TGTGCCAGTAGTATCGATGCGTCACGTACGGGCTACACCTTC. It yields the protein CASSIDASRTGYTF.

The rearrangement links TRBV2 to TRBJ2-7; 7 bases fit TRBD1. The germline gives CDR1 SNHLY, CDR2 FYNNEI. The CDR3 runs to 14 residues. The J segment lost 0 bases and the V segment lost 11 bases, leaving 10 bases of the junction unmatched. As DNA, the CDR3 is TGTGCCGGCGCAATACAGGGGAGCTCCTACGAGCAGTACTTC. Its protein product is CAGAIQGSSYEQYF.

V usage is TRBV5-4 and J usage is TRBJ2-1; 9 nucleotides line up with TRBD1. V gave up 2 bases and J gave up 2 bases; unmatched junction bases: 8. The germline V gene has CDR1 SGHNT and CDR2 YYREEE (reference sequence). The CDR3 contains 17 residues. CDR3 protein: CASSLSSGTGTYNEQFF. The CDR3 bases are TGTGCCAGCAGCTTATCCTCCGGGACAGGGACCTACAATGAGCAGTTCTTC. The whole variable domain, remainder taken from reference TRBV5-4 and TRBJ2-1, is ETGVTQSPTHLIKTRGQQVTLRCSSQSGHNTVSWYQQALGQGPQFIFQYYREEENGRGNFPPRFSGLQFPNYSSELNVNALELDDSALYLCASSLSSGTGTYNEQFFGPGTRLTVL.

The chain joins TRBV5-1 to TRBJ2-7; TRBD1 aligns across 8 bases. The CDR3 sequence is 15 residues long. V lost 4 bases and J lost 2; bases outside the gene matches: 8. The germline V gene encodes CDR1 SGHRS and CDR2 YFSETQ. The DNA of the CDR3 is TGCGCCAGCAGCCCTAGACAGGGGACTCCCTACGAGCAGTACTTC. It is translated as CASSPRQGTPYEQYF.

This rearrangement joins TRBV29-1 to TRBJ2-6; D perhaps matches TRBD1 (5 bases). Germline assignment: CDR1 SQVTM and CDR2 ANQGSEA. The length of the CDR3 is 13 residues. Trimming cost V 6 bases and J 2 bases, with 8 bases left between them. CDR3 nucleotides: TGCAGCGTGGCAGGGACTGGGGCCAACGTCCTGACTTTC. It yields the protein CSVAGTGANVLTF.

The chain links TRBV7-2 to TRBJ1-6, with 10 bases matching TRBD1. CDR1 is SGHTA, CDR2 FQGNSA, per germline. V lost 5 bases and J lost 5; bases outside the gene matches: 6. This CDR3 is built from 16 residues. In DNA, the CDR3 is TGTGCCAGCAGCCAGACAGGGGGCGGTAATAATTCACCCCTCCACTTT. Encoded protein: CASSQTGGGNNSPLHF.

This clone was counted ten times or more. The chain combines TRBV5-1 with TRBJ2-3, with 7 bases matching TRBD1. The CDR3 has 14 amino acids. With 0 bases clipped from V and 5 bases from J, the junction kept 3 bases outside the gene matches. CDR1 SGHRS and CDR2 YFSETQ come from the germline V gene. The CDR3 nucleotides are TGCGCCAGCAGCTTGGATACAGGGGAAGATACGCAGTATTTT. Encoded protein: CASSLDTGEDTQYF.

J is TRBJ2-1 and V is TRBV30; TRBD2 matches at 13 bases. The junction had 8 bases not matched to a gene; V was cut back by 5 bases and J by 7 bases. Germline values: CDR1 GTSNPN, CDR2 SVGIG (reference sequence). CDR3 size: 15 residues. CDR3 DNA: TGTGCCTGGGCAGCCGGGACTAGCGGGATAAATGAGCAGTTCTTC. Its translation is CAWAAGTSGINEQFF.